What follows is one T cell receptor beta chain and its context. Its antigen remains unidentified. TCRdb's copy holds only in-frame clones and misses some; the assay was immunoSEQ multiplex PCR. This sample has more than 2,500 clones, with around 70% found just once. The data belong to a study of OX40 agonist ivuxolimab in advanced cancers. Overall study: It was permissible to have had prior anti-PD-1, anti-PD-L1 or anti-CTLA-4 therapy, and approximately 40% had some. Study-level points and caveats: Average numbers of expanded clones were greater in CD8+ T cells than in CD4+.

A history of autoimmune disease or systemic immunosuppression excluded patients. At baseline, cycle 4 day 1, and cycle 7 day 1, blood was sampled. The input for sequencing was CD4+ or CD8+ T cells sorted from blood, taken in a trial of the OX40 agonist ivuxolimab. The sequence was obtained from an adult with an advanced solid tumor such as melanoma, head and neck, liver or kidney cancer.

CDR3 amino acids: CASSTTGNTEAFF. CDR3 in DNA: TGTGCCAGTAGTACTACAGGGAACACTGAAGCTTTCTTT. V is TRBV19 and J is TRBJ1-1, with D perhaps TRBD1 (5 bases). CDR1 and CDR2 from the germline V gene are LNHDA and SQIVND (reference sequence). V lost 4 bases and J lost 1, with 7 bases in between. CDR3 length equals 13 residues. Full variable domain (rest looked up from reference TRBV19 and TRBJ1-1): DGGITQSPKYLFRKEGQNVTLSCEQNLNHDAMYWYRQDPGQGLRLIYYSQIVNDFQKGDIAEGYSVSREKKESFPLTVTSAQKNPTAFYLCASSTTGNTEAFFGQGTRLTVV.